These T cell receptor beta chains were read from a single sample in a study of T cell responses to AZD1222 COVID-19 vaccine. The assay was immunoSEQ multiplex PCR, and TCRdb's table has in-frame clones only and misses some. The sample contains about 180,000 clones, just under 90% of which appear only once. This material consisted of peripheral blood, taken 28 days after the second dose of the MenACWY control vaccine. Source of these receptors: an adult who received the MenACWY meningococcal vaccine as a control. Both conserved end residues are part of each CDR3. D genes are given only for firm matches. A clone size is listed for some rows: how often the clone was seen (once, few, many), or a class if it is expanded.

V gene: TRBV28; clone size: -; D gene: TRBD2; J gene: TRBJ2-7; CDR3 DNA: TGTGCCAGCAGCGGGGGACTAGCTCGCGAGCAGTACTTC; CDR3 protein: CASSGGLAREQYF
V gene: TRBV2; clone size: -; D gene: -; J gene: TRBJ1-4; CDR3 DNA: TGTGCCAGCAGCGATACCAGGACAGCCGAAAAACTGTTTTTT; CDR3 protein: CASSDTRTAEKLFF
V gene: TRBV6-1; clone size: -; D gene: TRBD1; J gene: TRBJ2-7; CDR3 DNA: TGTGCCAGCAGTGATCCGACAGGGGCCGCAGTCTACGAGCAGTACTTC; CDR3 protein: CASSDPTGAAVYEQYF
V gene: TRBV21-1; clone size: -; D gene: -; J gene: TRBJ2-4; CDR3 DNA: TGTGCCAGCAGCAACGGGGACAGGGATGGTTGGTACATTCAGTACTTC; CDR3 protein: CASSNGDRDGWYIQYF
V gene: TRBV24-1; clone size: -; D gene: TRBD1; J gene: TRBJ2-5; CDR3 DNA: TGTGCCACCAGTGATCCGGGACAGGGGGCTGGGGAGACCCAGTACTTC; CDR3 protein: CATSDPGQGAGETQYF
V gene: TRBV9; clone size: -; D gene: TRBD2; J gene: TRBJ2-1; CDR3 DNA: TGTGCCAGCAGCGTATCAGCGGGAGACAATGAGCAGTTCTTC; CDR3 protein: CASSVSAGDNEQFF
V gene: TRBV28; clone size: -; D gene: -; J gene: TRBJ1-1; CDR3 DNA: TGTGCCAGCAGTTCATACTCACAGGGTATGGGCACTGAAGCTTTCTTT; CDR3 protein: CASSSYSQGMGTEAFF
V gene: TRBV14; clone size: -; D gene: -; J gene: TRBJ1-2; CDR3 DNA: TGTGCCAGCAGCCAAGATACCTGGACAGACTATGGCTACACCTTC; CDR3 protein: CASSQDTWTDYGYTF
V gene: TRBV7-3; clone size: -; D gene: -; J gene: TRBJ1-4; CDR3 DNA: TGTGCCAGCAGCCCCGGGGACGGCACCGAAAAACTGTTTTTT; CDR3 protein: CASSPGDGTEKLFF
V gene: TRBV19; clone size: -; D gene: TRBD1; J gene: TRBJ2-7; CDR3 DNA: TGTGCCAGTCTTGGGGACAGTCCCCGAGAAAGGGGCGAGCAGTACTTC; CDR3 protein: CASLGDSPRERGEQYF
V gene: TRBV15; clone size: -; D gene: -; J gene: TRBJ2-1; CDR3 DNA: TGTGCCACCAGCAGTGACTTCGGTAAGCAGTTCTTC; CDR3 protein: CATSSDFGKQFF
V gene: TRBV5-6; clone size: -; D gene: -; J gene: TRBJ1-2; CDR3 DNA: TGTGCCAGCAGCTCCGGACAGCTAAGCAACTATGGCTACACCTTC; CDR3 protein: CASSSGQLSNYGYTF
V gene: TRBV7-9; clone size: -; D gene: -; J gene: TRBJ2-7; CDR3 DNA: TGTGCCAGCAGCTCAGAATATACATCCTACGAGCAGTACTTC; CDR3 protein: CASSSEYTSYEQYF
V gene: TRBV5-1; clone size: -; D gene: -; J gene: TRBJ1-2; CDR3 DNA: TGCGCCAGCAGCCCAGACCAGGGAGGCTATGGCTACACCTTC; CDR3 protein: CASSPDQGGYGYTF
V gene: TRBV28; clone size: -; D gene: -; J gene: TRBJ1-2; CDR3 DNA: TGTGCCAGCAGTTTAGGCGGGACACCCTCCTATGGCTACACCTTC; CDR3 protein: CASSLGGTPSYGYTF
V gene: TRBV6-5; clone size: few; D gene: TRBD1; J gene: TRBJ1-1; CDR3 DNA: TGTGCCAGCAGTTACGCCGACAGGGAAATGATCTTT; CDR3 protein: CASSYADREMIF
V gene: TRBV6-5; clone size: -; D gene: -; J gene: TRBJ2-7; CDR3 DNA: TGTGCCGGGGGGACGGGATTCTACGAGCAGTACTTC; CDR3 protein: CAGGTGFYEQYF
V gene: TRBV28; clone size: -; D gene: -; J gene: TRBJ2-7; CDR3 DNA: TGTGCCAGCAGCCGCGACTACGAGCAGTACTTC; CDR3 protein: CASSRDYEQYF
V gene: TRBV29-1; clone size: once; D gene: TRBD1; J gene: TRBJ1-1; CDR3 DNA: TGCAGCGGGGCTCGGGACAGGGGAACTGAAGCTTTCTTT; CDR3 protein: CSGARDRGTEAFF
V gene: TRBV29-1; clone size: -; D gene: -; J gene: TRBJ1-1; CDR3 DNA: TGCAGCGCCGGGTCTGGGACTGAAGCTTTCTTT; CDR3 protein: CSAGSGTEAFF
V gene: TRBV21-1; clone size: -; D gene: -; J gene: TRBJ1-2; CDR3 DNA: TGTGCCAGCCTCCTTGGAGCGGGGTATGGCTACACCTTC; CDR3 protein: CASLLGAGYGYTF
V gene: TRBV7-9; clone size: -; D gene: -; J gene: TRBJ1-2; CDR3 DNA: TGTGCCAGCAGCTTTGGGTCTCGTGGCTACACCTTC; CDR3 protein: CASSFGSRGYTF
V gene: TRBV6-4; clone size: -; D gene: -; J gene: TRBJ2-2; CDR3 DNA: TGTGCCAGCAGTGGCTCGACAGGCACCGGGGAGCTGTTTTTT; CDR3 protein: CASSGSTGTGELFF
V gene: TRBV6-6; clone size: -; D gene: TRBD1; J gene: TRBJ1-5; CDR3 DNA: TGTGCCAGCAAAGACAGGGGGAATCAGCCCCAGCATTTT; CDR3 protein: CASKDRGNQPQHF
V gene: TRBV12-3/TRBV12-4; clone size: -; D gene: -; J gene: TRBJ1-1; CDR3 DNA: TGTGCCAGCAGTGGAGGGGGCACTGAAGCTTTCTTT; CDR3 protein: CASSGGGTEAFF
V gene: TRBV6-2/TRBV6-3; clone size: once; D gene: TRBD2; J gene: TRBJ2-3; CDR3 DNA: TGTGCCAGCAGTGGGACTAGCGGGAGATCGAGCACAGATACGCAGTATTTT; CDR3 protein: CASSGTSGRSSTDTQYF
V gene: TRBV30; clone size: -; D gene: -; J gene: TRBJ2-1; CDR3 DNA: TGTGCCTGGGGCCCTCCAAATGAGCAGTTCTTC; CDR3 protein: CAWGPPNEQFF
V gene: TRBV27; clone size: -; D gene: TRBD1; J gene: TRBJ1-2; CDR3 DNA: TGTGCCAGCAGCCAAGACAGGGACGGCTATGGCTACACCTTC; CDR3 protein: CASSQDRDGYGYTF
V gene: TRBV28; clone size: -; D gene: -; J gene: TRBJ2-6; CDR3 DNA: TGTGCCAGCTTAAGGTCTGGGGCCAACGTCCTGACTTTC; CDR3 protein: CASLRSGANVLTF
V gene: TRBV4-1; clone size: -; D gene: -; J gene: TRBJ2-5; CDR3 DNA: TGCGCCAGCAGCTCACGGGGGTTCCAAGAGACCCAGTACTTC; CDR3 protein: CASSSRGFQETQYF
V gene: TRBV30; clone size: once; D gene: TRBD1; J gene: TRBJ1-2; CDR3 DNA: TGTGCCTGGAGTCGACCCGGGACAGGGGATGGCTACACCTTC; CDR3 protein: CAWSRPGTGDGYTF
V gene: TRBV28; clone size: -; D gene: TRBD1; J gene: TRBJ2-3; CDR3 DNA: TGTGCCAGCAGTTCCTCGGACAGGGGATTGGATACGCAGTATTTT; CDR3 protein: CASSSSDRGLDTQYF
V gene: TRBV2; clone size: -; D gene: -; J gene: TRBJ2-5; CDR3 DNA: TGTGCCAGCAACAGGGAACACGAGACCCAGTACTTC; CDR3 protein: CASNREHETQYF
V gene: TRBV9; clone size: -; D gene: -; J gene: TRBJ1-2; CDR3 DNA: TGTGCCAGCGGCTATGGCTACACCTTC; CDR3 protein: CASGYGYTF
V gene: TRBV6-2/TRBV6-3; clone size: -; D gene: -; J gene: TRBJ2-5; CDR3 DNA: TGTGCCAGCAGTTACTCGGATCCCCTACCGTACCAAGAGACCCAGTACTTC; CDR3 protein: CASSYSDPLPYQETQYF
V gene: TRBV7-3; clone size: -; D gene: TRBD1; J gene: TRBJ1-1; CDR3 DNA: TGTGCCAGCAGCGCACGACAGGGCAGCACTGAAGCTTTCTTT; CDR3 protein: CASSARQGSTEAFF
V gene: TRBV7-3; clone size: -; D gene: TRBD1; J gene: TRBJ2-1; CDR3 DNA: TGTGCCAGCAGCTTAACTTCTGTCGTCGTGGGACAGGGGGACAATGAGCAGTTCTTC; CDR3 protein: CASSLTSVVVGQGDNEQFF
V gene: TRBV12-3/TRBV12-4; clone size: -; D gene: -; J gene: TRBJ1-1; CDR3 DNA: TGTGCCAGCAGTTCTCAGGGGAACACTGAAGCTTTCTTT; CDR3 protein: CASSSQGNTEAFF
V gene: TRBV15; clone size: once; D gene: TRBD1; J gene: TRBJ2-7; CDR3 DNA: TGTGCCACCAGCAGAGATGTGTTAAGGTTGGGACAGGGCAGCCGAGTAGGGTCCTACGAGCAGTACTTC; CDR3 protein: CATSRDVLRLGQGSRVGSYEQYF
V gene: TRBV4-3; clone size: -; D gene: -; J gene: TRBJ2-1; CDR3 DNA: TGCGCCAGCAGCCAAGGTACAGAGAGCTCCTACAATGAGCAGTTCTTC; CDR3 protein: CASSQGTESSYNEQFF
V gene: TRBV10-1; clone size: -; D gene: -; J gene: TRBJ2-7; CDR3 DNA: TGCGCCAGCAGTACTGGCCAATCCTACGAGCAGTACTTC; CDR3 protein: CASSTGQSYEQYF
V gene: TRBV7-9; clone size: -; D gene: -; J gene: TRBJ2-1; CDR3 DNA: TGTGCCAGCAGTTCCTCGCGGACGGGGAATGAGCAGTTCTTC; CDR3 protein: CASSSSRTGNEQFF
V gene: TRBV10-3; clone size: once; D gene: -; J gene: TRBJ2-7; CDR3 DNA: TGTGCCATCAGTGAGTCGAAAGGGACCGCCGTCTACGAGCAGTACTTC; CDR3 protein: CAISESKGTAVYEQYF
V gene: TRBV6-6; clone size: -; D gene: -; J gene: TRBJ1-6; CDR3 DNA: TGTGCCAGCAGCCCCGGACAGATCTATAATTCACCCCTCCACTTT; CDR3 protein: CASSPGQIYNSPLHF
V gene: TRBV5-1; clone size: -; D gene: TRBD2; J gene: TRBJ2-7; CDR3 DNA: TGCGCCAGCAGCTTGGTGGCTAGCGGCTTTTCCTACGAGCAGTACTTC; CDR3 protein: CASSLVASGFSYEQYF
V gene: TRBV7-9; clone size: once; D gene: -; J gene: TRBJ2-3; CDR3 DNA: TGTGCCAGCAGCCTGAGTGCCACAGATACGCAGTATTTT; CDR3 protein: CASSLSATDTQYF
V gene: TRBV28; clone size: -; D gene: -; J gene: TRBJ1-1; CDR3 DNA: TGTGCCAGCAGTTCGACGGGGAGGGTCGGCACTGAAGCTTTCTTT; CDR3 protein: CASSSTGRVGTEAFF
V gene: TRBV5-1; clone size: -; D gene: -; J gene: TRBJ1-5; CDR3 DNA: TGCGCCAGCAGCTTGGCAGGGGACCAGCCCCAGCATTTT; CDR3 protein: CASSLAGDQPQHF
V gene: TRBV27; clone size: -; D gene: -; J gene: TRBJ1-6; CDR3 DNA: TGTGCCAGCAGCCACGGGAATTCACCCCTCCACTTT; CDR3 protein: CASSHGNSPLHF
V gene: TRBV27; clone size: few; D gene: -; J gene: TRBJ1-1; CDR3 DNA: TGTGCCAGCAGTCGAGAGAACACTGAAGCTTTCTTT; CDR3 protein: CASSRENTEAFF